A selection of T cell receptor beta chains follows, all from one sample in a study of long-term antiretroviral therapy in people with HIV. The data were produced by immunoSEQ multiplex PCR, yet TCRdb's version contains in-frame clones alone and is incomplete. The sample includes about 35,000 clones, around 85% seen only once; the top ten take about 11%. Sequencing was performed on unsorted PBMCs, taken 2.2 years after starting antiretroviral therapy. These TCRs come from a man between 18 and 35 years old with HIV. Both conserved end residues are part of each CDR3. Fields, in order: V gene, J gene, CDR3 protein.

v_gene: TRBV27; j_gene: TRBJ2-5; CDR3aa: CASSRQGSQETQYF
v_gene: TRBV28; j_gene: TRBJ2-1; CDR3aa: CATTSGDYNEQFF
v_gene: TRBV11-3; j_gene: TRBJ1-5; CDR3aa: CASTFQPQHF
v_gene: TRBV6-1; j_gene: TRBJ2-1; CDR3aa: CASSEAGTGFVYEQFF
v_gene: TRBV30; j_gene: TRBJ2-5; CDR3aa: CAWSYYGTRLQETQYF
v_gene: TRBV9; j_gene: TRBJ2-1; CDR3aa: CASSVAGVSEQFF
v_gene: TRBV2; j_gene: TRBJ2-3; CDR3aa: CASRPRGGQDTQYF
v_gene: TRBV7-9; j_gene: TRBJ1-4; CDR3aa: CASSLLSSAGARVGEKLFF
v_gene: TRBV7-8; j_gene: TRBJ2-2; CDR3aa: CASSLSLIQGNTGELFF
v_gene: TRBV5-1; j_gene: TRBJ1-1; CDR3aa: CASSSGTGGTEAFF
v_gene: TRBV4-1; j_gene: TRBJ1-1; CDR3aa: CASSQESASEAFF
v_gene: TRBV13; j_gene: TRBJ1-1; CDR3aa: CASSSDSSEAFF
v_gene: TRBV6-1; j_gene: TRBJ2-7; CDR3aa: CASSGDSLVGYEQYF
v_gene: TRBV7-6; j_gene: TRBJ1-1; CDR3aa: CASSFRDRGTDTEAFF
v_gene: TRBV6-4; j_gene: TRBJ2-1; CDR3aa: CASSDLPGQDNEQFF
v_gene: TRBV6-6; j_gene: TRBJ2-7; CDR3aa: CASRNGQGINEQYF
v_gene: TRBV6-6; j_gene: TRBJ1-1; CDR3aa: CASGGRGGTEAFF
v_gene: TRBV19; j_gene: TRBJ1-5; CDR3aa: CASSSGIAGHF
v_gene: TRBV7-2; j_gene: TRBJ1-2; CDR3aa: CASSRQGNYGYTF
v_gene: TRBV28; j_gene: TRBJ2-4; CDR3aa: CASSSPVQEGKNIQYF
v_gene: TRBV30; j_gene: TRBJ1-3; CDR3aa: CAWSGEWTFGNTIYF
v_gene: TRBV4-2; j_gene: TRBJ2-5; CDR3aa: CASSQSLAGGPGRTQYF
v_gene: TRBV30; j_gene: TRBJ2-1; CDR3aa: CASSPGISLEQFF
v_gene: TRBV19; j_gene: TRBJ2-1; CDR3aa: CASRTVSGSSYNEQFF
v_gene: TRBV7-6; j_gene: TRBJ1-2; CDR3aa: CASSMGDGNYGYTF
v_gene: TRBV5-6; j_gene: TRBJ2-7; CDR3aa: CASSRGLAGIHPYEQYF
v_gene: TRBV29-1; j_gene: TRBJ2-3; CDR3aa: CSVEGQATDTQYF
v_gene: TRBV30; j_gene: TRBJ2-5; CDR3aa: CAWRSQGRIETQYF
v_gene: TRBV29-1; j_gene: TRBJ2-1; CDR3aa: CSVPATGNEQFF
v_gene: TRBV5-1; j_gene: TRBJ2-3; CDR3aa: CASSLDLAGSTDTQYF
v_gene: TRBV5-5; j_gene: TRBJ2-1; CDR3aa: CASSYHPHEQFF
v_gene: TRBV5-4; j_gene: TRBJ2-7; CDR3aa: CASSLRTSGRAHHEQYF
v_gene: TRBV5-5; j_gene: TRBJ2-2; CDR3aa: CASSAGRNTGELFF
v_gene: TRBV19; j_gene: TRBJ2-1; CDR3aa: CASSWTRHEQFF
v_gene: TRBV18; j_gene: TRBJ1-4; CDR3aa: CASSPGRVDEKLFF
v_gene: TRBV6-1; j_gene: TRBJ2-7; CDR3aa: CASSGVLAGGDEQYF
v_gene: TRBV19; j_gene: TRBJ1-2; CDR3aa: CASSQQGDYGYTF
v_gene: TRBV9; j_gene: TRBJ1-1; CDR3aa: CASSSRGDEAFF
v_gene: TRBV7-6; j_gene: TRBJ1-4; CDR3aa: CASSPRTGATNEKLFF
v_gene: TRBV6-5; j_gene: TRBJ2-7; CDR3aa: CASRSQGVSSYEQYF
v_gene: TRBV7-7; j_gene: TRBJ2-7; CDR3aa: CASSLTWPPYEQYF
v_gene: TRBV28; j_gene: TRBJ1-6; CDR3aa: CASSPGFNHSPLHF
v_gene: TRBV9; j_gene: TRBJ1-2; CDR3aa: CASSVTGSYGYTF
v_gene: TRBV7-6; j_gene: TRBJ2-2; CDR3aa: CASSPGLAGEGTGELFF
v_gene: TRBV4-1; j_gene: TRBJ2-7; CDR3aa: CASSHPGWETSGILAYEQYF
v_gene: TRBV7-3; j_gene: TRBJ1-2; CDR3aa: CASSPNREVYGYTF
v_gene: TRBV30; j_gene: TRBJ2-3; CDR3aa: CAWSHGLAGIYDTQYF
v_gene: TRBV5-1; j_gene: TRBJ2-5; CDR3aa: CASITGTRAQETQYF
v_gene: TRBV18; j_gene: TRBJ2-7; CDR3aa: CASSLTGTGSDEQYF
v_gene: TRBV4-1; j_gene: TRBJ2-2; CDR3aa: CASSPIAGGDTGELFF
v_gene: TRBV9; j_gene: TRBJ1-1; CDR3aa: CASSVGQGVNTEAFF
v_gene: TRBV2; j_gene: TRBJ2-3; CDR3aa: CASRLEGSTQYF
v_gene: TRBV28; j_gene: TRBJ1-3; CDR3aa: CASTASLFFSGNTIYF
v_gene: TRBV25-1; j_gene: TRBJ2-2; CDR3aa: CAIRDTGELFF
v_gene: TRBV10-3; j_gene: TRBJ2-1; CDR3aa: CAISEGTSSWGGSYNEQFF
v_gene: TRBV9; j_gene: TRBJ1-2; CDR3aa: CASSVGGRGYTF
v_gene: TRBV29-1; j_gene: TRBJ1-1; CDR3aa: CSSLPDSRPEAFF
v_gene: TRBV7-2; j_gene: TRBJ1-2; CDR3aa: CASSLLTAGTLYGYTF
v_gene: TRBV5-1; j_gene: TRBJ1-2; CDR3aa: CASSEDANGYTF
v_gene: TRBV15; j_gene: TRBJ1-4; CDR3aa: CATSRTMELNEKLFF